This T cell receptor (beta chain) came from a study of cytomegalovirus exposure and HLA in healthy donors. General study results and limits: Relative to equally common others, HLA-associated TCR beta chains showed greater clonal expansion in a later analysis. Association with HLA alleles at 0.05 false discovery rate was found for roughly 17,000 TCR beta sequences in a later analysis.

About this clone itself: Its target is not known.

In nominal health when sampled, donors likely had unrecorded immune exposures nonetheless. The primer mix had 60 Vbeta and 13 Jbeta primers. Data came from immunoSEQ multiplex PCR; TCRdb stores just in-frame clones and leaves some out. This sample has nearly 110,000 clones; roughly 80% occur once, and the top ten carry 2.5%. This clonotype originated in a man aged 35-49 years in good health and CMV-seronegative. Sequenced material: PBMCs.

CDR3: CASSLRLARTDTQYF. The CDR3 DNA reads as TGTGCCAGCAGCCTCAGACTAGCCCGCACAGATACGCAGTATTTT. The chain joins TRBV5-8 to TRBJ2-3; 7 bases are shared with TRBD2. The V gene's germline CDR1 is SGHTS and CDR2 YDEGEE. This CDR3 comprises 15 residues. V trimming: 4 bases; J trimming: 1 base; junction bases outside the gene matches: 6. Filled out from reference TRBV5-8 and TRBJ2-3, the complete variable domain reads EAGVTQSPTHLIKTRGQQATLRCSPISGHTSVYWYQQALGLGLQFLLWYDEGEERNRGNFPPRFSGRQFPNYSSELNVNALELEDSALYLCASSLRLARTDTQYFGPGTRLTVL.